The T cell receptor beta chain under discussion was sequenced for a study of CD8 T cells in Susac syndrome. Random hexamers were used to reverse transcribe 0.5 to 1 ug of RNA. The TCR beta CDR3 was amplified by immunoSEQ multiplex PCR across 54 Vbeta, 13 Jbeta. MiXCR, applied by TCRdb to the immunoSEQ multiplex PCR reads, yields one record per CDR3 protein. The table has 160,000 or so distinct CDR3 sequences, about 95% seen once. This clonotype was recorded a few times. The CDR3 has 14 residues. V shed 5 bases, J shed 3 bases, and the junction held 2 bases outside the gene matches. The chain combines TRBV12-3 or TRBV12-4 with TRBJ2-3; 10 positions match TRBD2. The sample consisted of CD8+ T cells from PBMCs. This receptor was identified in a human donor with multiple sclerosis. Here the CDR3 DNA reads TGTGCCAGCAGTGCTAGCGGGGGAACAGATACGCAGTATTTT. Protein: CASSASGGTDTQYF.